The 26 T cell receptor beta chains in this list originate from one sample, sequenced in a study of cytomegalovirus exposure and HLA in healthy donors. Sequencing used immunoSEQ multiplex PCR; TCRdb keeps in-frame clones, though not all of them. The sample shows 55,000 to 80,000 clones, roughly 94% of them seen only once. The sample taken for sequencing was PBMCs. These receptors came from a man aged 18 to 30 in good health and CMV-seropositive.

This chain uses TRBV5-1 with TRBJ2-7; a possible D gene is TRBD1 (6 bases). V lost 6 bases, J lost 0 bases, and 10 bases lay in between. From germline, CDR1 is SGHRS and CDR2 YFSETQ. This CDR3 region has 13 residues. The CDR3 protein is CASNRDTSYEQYF. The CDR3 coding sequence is TGCGCCAGCAACCGGGACACCTCCTACGAGCAGTACTTC. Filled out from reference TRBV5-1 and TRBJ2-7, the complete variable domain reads KAGVTQTPRYLIKTRGQQVTLSCSPISGHRSVSWYQQTPGQGLQFLFEYFSETQRNKGNFPGRFSGRQFSNSRSEMNVSTLELGDSALYLCASNRDTSYEQYFGPGTRLTVT.

This CDR3 reads CASTLGGGSSTDTQYF. CDR3 in DNA: TGTGCCAGCACCCTGGGTGGCGGGTCTAGCACAGATACGCAGTATTTT. This sequence joins TRBV5-6 and TRBJ2-3; TRBD2 is a possible D gene (5 bases). CDR1 is SGHDT, CDR2 YYEEEE, per germline. The CDR3 extends over 16 amino acids. V lost 6 bases and J lost 0, with 17 bases in between.

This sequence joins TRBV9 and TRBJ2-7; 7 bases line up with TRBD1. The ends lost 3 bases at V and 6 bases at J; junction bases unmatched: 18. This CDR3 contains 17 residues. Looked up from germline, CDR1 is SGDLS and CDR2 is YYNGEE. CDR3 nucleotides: TGTGCCAGCAGCGCCCGAGTGTCAGGGGACAGTCGGCCCGAGCAGTACTTC. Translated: CASSARVSGDSRPEQYF. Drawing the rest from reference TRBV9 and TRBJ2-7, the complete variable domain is DSGVTQTPKHLITATGQRVTLRCSPRSGDLSVYWYQQSLDQGLQFLIQYYNGEERAKGNILERFSAQQFPDLHSELNLSSLELGDSALYFCASSARVSGDSRPEQYFGPGTRLTVT.

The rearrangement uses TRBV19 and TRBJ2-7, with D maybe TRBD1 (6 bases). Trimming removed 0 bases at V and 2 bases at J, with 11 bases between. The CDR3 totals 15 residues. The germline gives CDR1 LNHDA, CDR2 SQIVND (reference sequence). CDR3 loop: CASSIDWGRTYEQYF. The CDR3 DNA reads TGTGCCAGTAGTATAGATTGGGGGCGAACCTACGAGCAGTACTTC. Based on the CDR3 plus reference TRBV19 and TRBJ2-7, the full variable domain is DGGITQSPKYLFRKEGQNVTLSCEQNLNHDAMYWYRQDPGQGLRLIYYSQIVNDFQKGDIAEGYSVSREKKESFPLTVTSAQKNPTAFYLCASSIDWGRTYEQYFGPGTRLTVT.

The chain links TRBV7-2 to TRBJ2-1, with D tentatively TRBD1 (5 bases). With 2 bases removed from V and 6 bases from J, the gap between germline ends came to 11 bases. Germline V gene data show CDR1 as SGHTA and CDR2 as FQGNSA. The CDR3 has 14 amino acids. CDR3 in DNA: TGTGCCAGCAGCTTACAGGGTAGTACCAATGAGCAGTTCTTC. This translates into CASSLQGSTNEQFF.

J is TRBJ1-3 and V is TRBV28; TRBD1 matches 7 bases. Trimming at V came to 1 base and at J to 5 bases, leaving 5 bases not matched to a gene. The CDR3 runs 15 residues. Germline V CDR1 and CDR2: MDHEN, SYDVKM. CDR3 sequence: CASSLFATGRNTIYF. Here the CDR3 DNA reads TGTGCCAGCAGTTTATTCGCGACAGGGAGAAACACCATATATTTT.

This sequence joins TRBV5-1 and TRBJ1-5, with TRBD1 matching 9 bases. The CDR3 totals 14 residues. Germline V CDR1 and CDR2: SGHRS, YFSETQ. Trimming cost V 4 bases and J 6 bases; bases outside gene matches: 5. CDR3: CASSTGQGSQPQHF. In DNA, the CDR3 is TGCGCCAGCAGCACGGGACAGGGTAGTCAGCCCCAGCATTTT.

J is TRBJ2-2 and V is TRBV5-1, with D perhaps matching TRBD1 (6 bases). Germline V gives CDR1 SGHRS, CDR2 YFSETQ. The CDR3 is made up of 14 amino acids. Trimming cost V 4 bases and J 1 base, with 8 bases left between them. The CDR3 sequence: CASSETGNTGELFF. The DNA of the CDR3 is TGCGCCAGCAGCGAGACAGGGAACACCGGGGAGCTGTTTTTT. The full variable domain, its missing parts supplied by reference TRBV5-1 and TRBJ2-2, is KAGVTQTPRYLIKTRGQQVTLSCSPISGHRSVSWYQQTPGQGLQFLFEYFSETQRNKGNFPGRFSGRQFSNSRSEMNVSTLELGDSALYLCASSETGNTGELFFGEGSRLTVL.

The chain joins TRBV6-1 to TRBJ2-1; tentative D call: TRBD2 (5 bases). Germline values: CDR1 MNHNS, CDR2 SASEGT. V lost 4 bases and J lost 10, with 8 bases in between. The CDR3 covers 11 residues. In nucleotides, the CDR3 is TGTGCCAGCAGTGGGACTCCCGAGCAGTTCTTC. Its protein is CASSGTPEQFF.

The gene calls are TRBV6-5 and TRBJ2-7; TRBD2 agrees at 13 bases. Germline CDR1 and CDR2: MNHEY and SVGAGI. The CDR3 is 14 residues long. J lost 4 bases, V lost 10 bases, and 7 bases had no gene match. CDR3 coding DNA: TGTGCCACGAGACCGGGACTAGCGGGATACGAGCAGTACTTC. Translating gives CATRPGLAGYEQYF.

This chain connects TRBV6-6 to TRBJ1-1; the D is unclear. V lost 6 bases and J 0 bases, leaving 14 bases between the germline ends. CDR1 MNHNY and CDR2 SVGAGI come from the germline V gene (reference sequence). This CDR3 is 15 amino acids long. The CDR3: CASSPDTYMNTEAFF. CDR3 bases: TGTGCCAGCAGCCCCGACACCTACATGAACACTGAAGCTTTCTTT.

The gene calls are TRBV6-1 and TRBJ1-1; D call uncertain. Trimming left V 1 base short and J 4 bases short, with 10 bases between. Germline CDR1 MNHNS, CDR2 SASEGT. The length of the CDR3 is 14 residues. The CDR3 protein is CASSEGKGGTEAFF. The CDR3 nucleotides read TGTGCCAGCAGTGAAGGTAAAGGAGGCACTGAAGCTTTCTTT.

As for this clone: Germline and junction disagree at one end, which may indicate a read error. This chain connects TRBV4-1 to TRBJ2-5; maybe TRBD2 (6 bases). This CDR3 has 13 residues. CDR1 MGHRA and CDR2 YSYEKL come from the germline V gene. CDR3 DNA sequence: TGCGCCAGCAGCGGAGGGCCCCAAGGGACCCAGTACTTC. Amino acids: CASSGGPQGTQYF.

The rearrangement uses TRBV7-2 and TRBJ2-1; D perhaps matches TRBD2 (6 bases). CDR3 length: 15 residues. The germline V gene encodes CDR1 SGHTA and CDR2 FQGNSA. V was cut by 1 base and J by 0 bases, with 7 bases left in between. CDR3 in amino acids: CASSLVGGSYNEQFF. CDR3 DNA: TGTGCCAGCAGCTTAGTCGGGGGCTCCTACAATGAGCAGTTCTTC. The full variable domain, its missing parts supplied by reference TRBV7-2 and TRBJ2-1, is GAGVSQSPSNKVTEKGKDVELRCDPISGHTALYWYRQSLGQGLEFLIYFQGNSAPDKSGLPSDRFSAERTGGSVSTLTIQRTQQEDSAVYLCASSLVGGSYNEQFFGPGTRLTVL.

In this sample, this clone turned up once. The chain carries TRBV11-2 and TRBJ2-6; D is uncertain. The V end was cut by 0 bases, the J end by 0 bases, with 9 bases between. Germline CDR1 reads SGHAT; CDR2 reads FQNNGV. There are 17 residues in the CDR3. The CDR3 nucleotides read TGTGCCAGCAGCTTAGAGAGCGTCCTCTCTGGGGCCAACGTCCTGACTTTC. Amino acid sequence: CASSLESVLSGANVLTF.

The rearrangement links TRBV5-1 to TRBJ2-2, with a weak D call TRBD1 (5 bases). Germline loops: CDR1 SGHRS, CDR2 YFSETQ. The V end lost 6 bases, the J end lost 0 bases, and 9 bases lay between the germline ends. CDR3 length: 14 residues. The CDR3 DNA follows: TGCGCCAGCATAAAGGGGCCGAACACCGGGGAGCTGTTTTTT. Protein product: CASIKGPNTGELFF.

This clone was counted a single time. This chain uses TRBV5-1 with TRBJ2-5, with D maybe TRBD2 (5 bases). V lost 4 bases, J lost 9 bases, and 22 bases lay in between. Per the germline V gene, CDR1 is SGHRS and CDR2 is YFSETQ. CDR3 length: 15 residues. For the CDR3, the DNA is TGCGCCAGCAGCCCCCGAGGGTTCCCCATCAAGGCCCAGTACTTC. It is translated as CASSPRGFPIKAQYF.

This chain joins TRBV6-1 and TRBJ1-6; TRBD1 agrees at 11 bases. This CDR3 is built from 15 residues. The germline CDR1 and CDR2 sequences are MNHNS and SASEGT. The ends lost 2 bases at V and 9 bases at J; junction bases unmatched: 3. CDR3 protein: CASSELGTGGSPLHF. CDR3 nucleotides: TGTGCCAGCAGTGAACTCGGGACAGGGGGTTCACCCCTCCACTTT.

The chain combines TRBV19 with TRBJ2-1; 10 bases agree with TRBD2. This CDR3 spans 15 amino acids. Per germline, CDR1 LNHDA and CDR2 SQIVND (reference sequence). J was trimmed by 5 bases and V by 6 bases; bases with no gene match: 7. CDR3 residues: CASSEWTSGNNEQFF. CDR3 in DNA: TGTGCCAGTAGCGAGTGGACTAGCGGAAACAATGAGCAGTTCTTC.

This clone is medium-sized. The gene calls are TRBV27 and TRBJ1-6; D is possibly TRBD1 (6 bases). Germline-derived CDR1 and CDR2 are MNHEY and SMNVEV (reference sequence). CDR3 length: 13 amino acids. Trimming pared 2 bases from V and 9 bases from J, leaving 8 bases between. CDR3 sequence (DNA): TGTGCCAGCAGTTTAGGCAGGGGTTCACCCCTCCACTTT. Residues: CASSLGRGSPLHF.

The CDR3 loop reads CASNSVQGWEGYTF. Written as DNA, the CDR3 is TGTGCCAGCAATAGCGTACAGGGGTGGGAGGGCTACACCTTC. The chain is built from TRBV11-2 and TRBJ1-2; 7 bases align to TRBD1. The junction had 13 bases not matched to a gene; V was cut back by 7 bases and J by 8 bases. Germline assignment: CDR1 SGHAT and CDR2 FQNNGV. The CDR3 totals 14 residues.

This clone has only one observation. The CDR3 spells CATRRTGRTIQETQYF. The CDR3 region has the DNA TGTGCCACCCGAAGGACAGGCCGTACCATCCAAGAGACCCAGTACTTC. The rearrangement uses TRBV15 and TRBJ2-5; TRBD1 aligns across 7 bases. Germline V CDR1 and CDR2: LNHNV, YYDKDF (reference sequence). The CDR3 has 16 residues. The V and J ends lost 8 bases and 1 base, in that order; junction bases with no gene match: 13.

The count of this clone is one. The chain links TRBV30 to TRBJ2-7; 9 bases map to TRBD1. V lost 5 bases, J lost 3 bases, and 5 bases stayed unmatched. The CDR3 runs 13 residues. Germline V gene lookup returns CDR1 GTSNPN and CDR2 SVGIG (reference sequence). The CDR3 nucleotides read TGTGCCTGGGCCGGGACAGGGTTCTACGAGCAGTACTTC. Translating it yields CAWAGTGFYEQYF. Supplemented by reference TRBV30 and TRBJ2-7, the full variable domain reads SQTIHQWPATLVQPVGSPLSLECTVEGTSNPNLYWYRQAAGRGLQLLFYSVGIGQISSEVPQNLSASRPQDRQFILSSKKLLLSDSGFYLCAWAGTGFYEQYFGPGTRLTVT.

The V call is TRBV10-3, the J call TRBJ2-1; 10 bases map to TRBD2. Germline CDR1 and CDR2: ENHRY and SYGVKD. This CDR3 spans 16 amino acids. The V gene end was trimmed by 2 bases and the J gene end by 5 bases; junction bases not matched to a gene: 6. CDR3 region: CAISEVAGGLNNEQFF. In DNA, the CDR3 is TGTGCCATCAGTGAGGTAGCGGGGGGCCTAAACAATGAGCAGTTCTTC.

CDR3 DNA: TGTGCCAGCAGTGAAGCGCTAGCGGGGGGGCCTAGTGAGCAGTTCTTC. This sequence encodes CASSEALAGGPSEQFF. This chain connects TRBV6-1 to TRBJ2-1; 12 bases agree with TRBD2. J was trimmed by 9 bases and V by 0 bases; bases with no gene match: 6. Germline V gene data show CDR1 as MNHNS and CDR2 as SASEGT. This CDR3 contains 16 residues.

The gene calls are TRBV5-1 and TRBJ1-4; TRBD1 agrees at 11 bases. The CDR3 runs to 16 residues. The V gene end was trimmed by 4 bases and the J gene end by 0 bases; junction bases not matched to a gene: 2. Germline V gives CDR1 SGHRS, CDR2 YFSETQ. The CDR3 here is CASSRDRGATNEKLFF. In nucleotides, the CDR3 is TGCGCCAGCAGCAGGGACAGGGGGGCAACTAATGAAAAACTGTTTTTT.